A selection of T cell receptor beta chains follows, all from one sample in a study of CD8+CD57+ T cells in acquired aplastic anemia. TCRdb fed the reads into MiXCR, producing one record per CDR3 protein. Seen here are over 150,000 distinct CDR3 sequences, over 55% observed once, and the top ten hold around 45%. Sequencing input: sorted CD4+, CD8+, or CD8+CD57+ T cells (not recorded which) from PBMCs. The receptors were sampled from a human donor with aplastic anemia. The conserved cysteine and the conserved F or W are not part of the CDR3 here. Fields, in order: V gene, CDR3 length, CDR3 protein.

TRBV25-1,12,ATADRSSSYEQY
TRBV14,9,ASTLNRAAF
TRBV2,14,ASSEGLAGGSYEQY
TRBV5-1,13,ASIRGTGENTEAF
TRBV20-1,12,SASFMGLQETQY
TRBV20-1,13,SASSGAQGQGEQY
TRBV6-2/TRBV6-3,14,ASSYGRPYSNQPQH
TRBV20-1,10,GGWGGAKTQY
TRBV5-4,13,ASSLALGVSYGYT
TRBV10-3,11,ATLPGQLTEAF
TRBV19,14,ASSNTPSQSGDRQY
TRBV7-9,8,ASSLTEAF
TRBV7-9,14,ASSLGSGPNTDTQY
TRBV7-2,13,ASSLKADYPKTQY
TRBV7-9,14,ASSLSRNVMNTEAF
TRBV6-1,12,ASSFSGIAYEQY
TRBV2,13,ASSRGRGGNSPLH
TRBV12-3/TRBV12-4,12,ASRKTGTNSPLH
TRBV2,10,ASRDGNYGYT
TRBV5-1,13,ASRPDGFSNQPQH
TRBV10-3,12,AIRWTESNEKLF
TRBV10-2,9,ASSPQIGQY
TRBV20-1,14,SARDLGRGKTDTQY
TRBV25-1,14,ASSDGMGTSTDTQY
TRBV20-1,12,SALHRDRWDTQY
TRBV9,14,ASSLDASRSSYEQY
TRBV7-2,10,ASSLGGGEQF
TRBV5-1,12,ASSRGQVQETQY
TRBV20-1,13,SARTSGGFQETQY
TRBV7-3,11,ASSRTSQETQY
TRBV9,12,ASSAGTGGETQY
TRBV5-1,13,ASSLGGGGANVLT
TRBV24-1,13,ATSATGAVNQPQH
TRBV7-9,13,ASSLAASGSTEQF
TRBV3-1,11,ASSQASFYEQY
TRBV19,12,ASSIGQSSYEQY
TRBV20-1,13,SATRLAGDRNEQF
TRBV11-2,12,ASSLTGATYEQY
TRBV2,13,ASSQTSGRGETQY
TRBV11-1,11,ASSLDRSNEQF
TRBV20-1,10,TRQATNYGYT
TRBV2,14,ASSPLGGLAVDEQY
TRBV11-2,10,ASSSTAYEQY
TRBV7-9,14,ASSLVPGQGRNEQF
TRBV6-6,11,ASSYQGYTEAF
TRBV20-1,11,SARGGGWDGYT
TRBV24-1,12,ATSGRASTDTQY
TRBV20-1,17,SAHKEGTSGGTPTDTQY
TRBV7-3,21,ASSPPPLGSGGPSAPRGDEQF
TRBV7-6,11,ASGGLLNYGYT
TRBV20-1,12,GASGTSGIYEQY
TRBV20-1,14,SAASSGRMRRDEQF
TRBV5-1,11,ASSLSGPETQY
TRBV2,9,ASSPQGEQF
TRBV6-1,8,ASSEEGYT
TRBV6-4,13,ASSESEGYQETQY
TRBV4-3,14,ASSQDPEGETGELF
TRBV20-1,11,SVASSGSYEQY